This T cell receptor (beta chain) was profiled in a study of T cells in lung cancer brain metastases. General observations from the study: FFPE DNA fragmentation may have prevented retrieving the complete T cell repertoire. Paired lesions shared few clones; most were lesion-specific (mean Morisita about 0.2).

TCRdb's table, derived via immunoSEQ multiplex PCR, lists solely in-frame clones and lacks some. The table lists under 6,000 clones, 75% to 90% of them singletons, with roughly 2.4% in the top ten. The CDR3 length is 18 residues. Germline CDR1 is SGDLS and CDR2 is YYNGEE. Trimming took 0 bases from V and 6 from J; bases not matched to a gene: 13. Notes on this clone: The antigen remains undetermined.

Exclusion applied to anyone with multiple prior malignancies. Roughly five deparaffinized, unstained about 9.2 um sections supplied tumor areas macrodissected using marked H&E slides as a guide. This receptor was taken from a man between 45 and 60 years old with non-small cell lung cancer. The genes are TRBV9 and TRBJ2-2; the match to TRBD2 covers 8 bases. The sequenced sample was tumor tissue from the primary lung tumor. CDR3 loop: CASSVVGSGVSGAGELFF. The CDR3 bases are TGTGCCAGCAGCGTAGTTGGTAGCGGGGTGTCTGGGGCCGGGGAGCTGTTTTTT.